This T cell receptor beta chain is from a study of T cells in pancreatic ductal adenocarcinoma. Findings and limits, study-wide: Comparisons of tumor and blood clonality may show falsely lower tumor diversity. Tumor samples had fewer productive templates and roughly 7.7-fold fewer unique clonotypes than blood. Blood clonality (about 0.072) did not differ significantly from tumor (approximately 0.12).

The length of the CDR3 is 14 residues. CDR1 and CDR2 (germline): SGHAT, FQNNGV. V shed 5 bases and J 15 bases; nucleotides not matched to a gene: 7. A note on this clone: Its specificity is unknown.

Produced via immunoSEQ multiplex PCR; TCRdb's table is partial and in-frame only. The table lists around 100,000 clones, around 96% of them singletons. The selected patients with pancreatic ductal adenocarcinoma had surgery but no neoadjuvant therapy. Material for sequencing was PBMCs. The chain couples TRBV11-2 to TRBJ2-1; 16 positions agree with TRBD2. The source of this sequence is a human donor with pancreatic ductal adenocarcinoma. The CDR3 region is CASSQGLAGGPRFF. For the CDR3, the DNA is TGTGCCAGCAGCCAGGGACTAGCGGGAGGGCCAAGGTTCTTC.